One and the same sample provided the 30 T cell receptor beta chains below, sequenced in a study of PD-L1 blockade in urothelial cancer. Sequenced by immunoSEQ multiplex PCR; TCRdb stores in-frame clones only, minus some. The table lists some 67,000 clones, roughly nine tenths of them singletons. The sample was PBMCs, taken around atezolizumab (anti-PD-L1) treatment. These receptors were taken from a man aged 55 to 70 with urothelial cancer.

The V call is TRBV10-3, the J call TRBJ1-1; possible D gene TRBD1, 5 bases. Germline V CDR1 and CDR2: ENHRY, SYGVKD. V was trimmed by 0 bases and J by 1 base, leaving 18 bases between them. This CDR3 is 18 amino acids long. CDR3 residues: CAISESYPRDSPNTEAFF. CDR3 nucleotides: TGTGCCATCAGTGAGTCGTACCCCAGGGATAGTCCGAACACTGAAGCTTTCTTT.

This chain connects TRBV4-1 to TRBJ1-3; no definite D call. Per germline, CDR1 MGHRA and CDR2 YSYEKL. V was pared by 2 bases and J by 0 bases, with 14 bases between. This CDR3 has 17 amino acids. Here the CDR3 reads CASSQKFLSGSGNTIYF. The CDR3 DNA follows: TGCGCCAGCAGCCAAAAGTTTCTTAGTGGCTCTGGAAACACCATATATTTT.

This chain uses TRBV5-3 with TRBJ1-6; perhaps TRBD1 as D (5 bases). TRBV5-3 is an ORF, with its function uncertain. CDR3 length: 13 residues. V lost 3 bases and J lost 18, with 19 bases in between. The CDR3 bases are TGTGCCAGAAGCTCCCTCAGGGTGGGTTTGGCCCACTTT. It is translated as CARSSLRVGLAHF.

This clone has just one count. The CDR3 DNA reads as TGCAGCGTCGGGACAGGGGCCACTGAAGCTTTCTTT. Protein sequence: CSVGTGATEAFF. The chain joins TRBV29-1 to TRBJ1-1; 10 bases align to TRBD1. Trimming cost V 6 bases and J 4 bases; bases outside gene matches: 2. This CDR3 is 12 amino acids long. Germline V lookup: CDR1 SQVTM, CDR2 ANQGSEA.

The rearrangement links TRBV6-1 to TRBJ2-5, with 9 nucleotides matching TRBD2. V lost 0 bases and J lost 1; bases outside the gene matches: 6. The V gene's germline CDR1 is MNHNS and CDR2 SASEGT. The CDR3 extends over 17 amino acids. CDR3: CASSEAVGAGGQETQYF. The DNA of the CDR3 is TGTGCCAGCAGTGAAGCCGTCGGAGCGGGGGGCCAAGAGACCCAGTACTTC.

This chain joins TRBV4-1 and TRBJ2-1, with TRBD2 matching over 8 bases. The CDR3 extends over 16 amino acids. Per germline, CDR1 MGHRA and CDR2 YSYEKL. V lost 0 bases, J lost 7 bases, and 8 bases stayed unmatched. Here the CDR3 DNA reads TGCGCCAGCAGCCAAGAGTGGGCGGGAGGCTCTAATGAGCAGTTCTTC. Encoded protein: CASSQEWAGGSNEQFF.

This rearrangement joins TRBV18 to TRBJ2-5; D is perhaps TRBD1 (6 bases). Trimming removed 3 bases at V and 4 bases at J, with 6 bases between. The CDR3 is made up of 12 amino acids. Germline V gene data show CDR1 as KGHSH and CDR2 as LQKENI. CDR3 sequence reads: CASSPDRETQYF. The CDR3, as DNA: TGTGCCAGCTCACCGGACAGAGAGACCCAGTACTTC.

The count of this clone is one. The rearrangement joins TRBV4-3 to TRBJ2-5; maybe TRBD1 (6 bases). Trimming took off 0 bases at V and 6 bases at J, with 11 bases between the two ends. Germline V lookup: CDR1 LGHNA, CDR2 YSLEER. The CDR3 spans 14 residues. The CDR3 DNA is TGCGCCAGCAGCCAAGAGTTACAGGGCCAGACCCAGTACTTC. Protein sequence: CASSQELQGQTQYF.

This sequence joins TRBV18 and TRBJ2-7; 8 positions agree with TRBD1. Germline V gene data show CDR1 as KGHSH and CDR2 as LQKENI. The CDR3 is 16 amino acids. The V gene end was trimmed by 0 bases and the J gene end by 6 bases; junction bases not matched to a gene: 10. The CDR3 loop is CASSPPGQGAFSEQYF. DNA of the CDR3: TGTGCCAGCTCACCACCAGGGCAGGGGGCATTCAGCGAGCAGTACTTC.

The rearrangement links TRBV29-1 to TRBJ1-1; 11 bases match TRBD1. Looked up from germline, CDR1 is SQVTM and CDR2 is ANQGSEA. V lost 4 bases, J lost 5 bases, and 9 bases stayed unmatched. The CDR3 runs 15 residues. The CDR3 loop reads CSVAGTGGTGTEAFF. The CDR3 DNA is TGCAGCGTTGCCGGGACAGGGGGAACGGGGACTGAAGCTTTCTTT. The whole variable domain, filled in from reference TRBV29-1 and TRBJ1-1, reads SAVISQKPSRDICQRGTSLTIQCQVDSQVTMMFWYRQQPGQSLTLIATANQGSEATYESGFVIDKFPISRPNLTFSTLTVSNMSPEDSSIYLCSVAGTGGTGTEAFFGQGTRLTVV.

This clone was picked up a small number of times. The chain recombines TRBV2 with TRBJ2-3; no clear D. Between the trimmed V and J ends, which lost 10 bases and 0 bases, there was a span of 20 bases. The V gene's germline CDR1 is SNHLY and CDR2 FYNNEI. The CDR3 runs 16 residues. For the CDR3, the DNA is TGTGCCAAACACCTTTCCCAGCGCCAAAGCACAGATACGCAGTATTTT. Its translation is CAKHLSQRQSTDTQYF. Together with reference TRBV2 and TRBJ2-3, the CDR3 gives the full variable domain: EPEVTQTPSHQVTQMGQEVILRCVPISNHLYFYWYRQILGQKVEFLVSFYNNEISEKSEIFDDQFSVERPDGSNFTLKIRSTKLEDSAMYFCAKHLSQRQSTDTQYFGPGTRLTVL.

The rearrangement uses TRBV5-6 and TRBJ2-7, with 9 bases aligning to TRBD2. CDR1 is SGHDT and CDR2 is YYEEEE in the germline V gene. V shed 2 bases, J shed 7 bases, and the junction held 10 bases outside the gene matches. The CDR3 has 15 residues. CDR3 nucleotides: TGTGCCAGCAGCTTCCTTAGCGGGGGCCCGGGGGAGCAGTACTTC. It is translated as CASSFLSGGPGEQYF.

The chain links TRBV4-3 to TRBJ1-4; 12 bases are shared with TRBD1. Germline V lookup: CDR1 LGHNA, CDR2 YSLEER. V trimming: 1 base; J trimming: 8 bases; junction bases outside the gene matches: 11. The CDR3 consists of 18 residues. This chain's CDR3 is CASSQGRGTGGQREKLFF. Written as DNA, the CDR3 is TGCGCCAGCAGCCAAGGGAGGGGGACAGGGGGCCAGAGGGAAAAACTGTTTTTT.

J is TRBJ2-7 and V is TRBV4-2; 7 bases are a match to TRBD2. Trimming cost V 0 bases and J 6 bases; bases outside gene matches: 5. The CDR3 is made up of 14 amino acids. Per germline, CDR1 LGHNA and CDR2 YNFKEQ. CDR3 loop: CASSQEVSGTEQYF. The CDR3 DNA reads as TGTGCCAGCAGCCAAGAAGTAAGCGGGACCGAGCAGTACTTC.

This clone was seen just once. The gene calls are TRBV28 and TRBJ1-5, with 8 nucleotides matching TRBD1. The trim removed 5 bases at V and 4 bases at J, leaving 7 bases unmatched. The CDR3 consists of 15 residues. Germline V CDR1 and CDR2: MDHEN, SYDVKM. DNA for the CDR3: TGTGCCAGCAGTCCCAGGGACAGGTTTAATCAGCCCCAGCATTTT. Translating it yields CASSPRDRFNQPQHF.

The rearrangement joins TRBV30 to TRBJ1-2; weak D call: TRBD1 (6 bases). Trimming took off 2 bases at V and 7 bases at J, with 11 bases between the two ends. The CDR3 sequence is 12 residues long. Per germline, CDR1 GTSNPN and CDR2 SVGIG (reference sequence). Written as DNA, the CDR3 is TGTGCCTGGAGTTCCACAGGGACTGGCTACACCTTC. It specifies CAWSSTGTGYTF.

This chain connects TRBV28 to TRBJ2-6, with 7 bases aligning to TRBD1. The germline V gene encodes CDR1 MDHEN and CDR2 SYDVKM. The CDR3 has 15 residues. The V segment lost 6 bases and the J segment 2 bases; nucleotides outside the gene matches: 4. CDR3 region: CASSRTGAGANVLTF. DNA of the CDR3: TGTGCCAGCAGCCGCACAGGGGCTGGGGCCAACGTCCTGACTTTC.

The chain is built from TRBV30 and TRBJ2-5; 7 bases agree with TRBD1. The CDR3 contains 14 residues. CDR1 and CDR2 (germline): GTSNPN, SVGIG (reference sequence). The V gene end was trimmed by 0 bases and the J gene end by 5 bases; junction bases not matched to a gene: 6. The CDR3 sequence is CAWSVLRGRETQYF. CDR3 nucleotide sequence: TGTGCCTGGAGTGTACTAAGGGGGCGGGAGACCCAGTACTTC.

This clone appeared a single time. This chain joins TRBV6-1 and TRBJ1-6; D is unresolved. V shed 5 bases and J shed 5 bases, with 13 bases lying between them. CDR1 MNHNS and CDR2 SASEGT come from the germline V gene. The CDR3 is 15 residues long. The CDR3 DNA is TGTGCCAGCAGTTTTCAGGCTAAGAATAATTCACCCCTCCACTTT. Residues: CASSFQAKNNSPLHF.

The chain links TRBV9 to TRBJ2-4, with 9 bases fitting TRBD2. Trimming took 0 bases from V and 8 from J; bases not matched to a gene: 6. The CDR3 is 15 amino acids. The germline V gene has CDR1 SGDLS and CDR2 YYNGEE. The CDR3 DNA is TGTGCCAGCAGCGTAGGGGTTGCGGGAGGGGACATTCAGTACTTC. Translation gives CASSVGVAGGDIQYF.

In DNA, the CDR3 is TGTGCCAGCAGCTGGGGCGGGAGGCCCCCCACAGATACGCAGTATTTT. Amino acid sequence: CASSWGGRPPTDTQYF. The chain employs TRBV7-2 and TRBJ2-3; 8 bases match TRBD2. This CDR3 is 16 amino acids long. CDR1 SGHTA and CDR2 FQGNSA come from the germline V gene. V gave up 4 bases and J gave up 2 bases; unmatched junction bases: 8.

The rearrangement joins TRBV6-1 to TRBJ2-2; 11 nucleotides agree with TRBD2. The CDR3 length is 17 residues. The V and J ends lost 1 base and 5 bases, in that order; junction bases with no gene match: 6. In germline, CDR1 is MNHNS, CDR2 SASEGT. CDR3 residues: CASSEVGWTSGTGELFF. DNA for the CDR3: TGTGCCAGCAGTGAAGTAGGTTGGACTAGCGGGACCGGGGAGCTGTTTTTT.

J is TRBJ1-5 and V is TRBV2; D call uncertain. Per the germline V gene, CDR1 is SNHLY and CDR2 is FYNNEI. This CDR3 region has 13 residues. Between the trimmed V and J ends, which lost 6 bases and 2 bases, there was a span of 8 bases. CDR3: CASRQEGNQPQHF. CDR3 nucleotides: TGTGCCAGCAGGCAGGAAGGCAATCAGCCCCAGCATTTT.

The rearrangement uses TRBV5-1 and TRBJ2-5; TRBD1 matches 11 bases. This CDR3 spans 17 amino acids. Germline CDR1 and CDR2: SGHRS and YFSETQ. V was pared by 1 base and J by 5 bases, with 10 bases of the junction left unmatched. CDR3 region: CASSLMGGQGALETQYF. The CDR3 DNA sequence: TGCGCCAGCAGCTTGATGGGTGGACAGGGGGCTTTGGAGACCCAGTACTTC.

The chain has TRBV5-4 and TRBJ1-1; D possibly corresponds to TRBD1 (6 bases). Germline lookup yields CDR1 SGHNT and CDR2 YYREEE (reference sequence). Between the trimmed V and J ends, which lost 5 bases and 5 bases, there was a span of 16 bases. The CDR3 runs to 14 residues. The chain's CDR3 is CASSPSTGQTEAFF. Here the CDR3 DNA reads TGTGCCAGCAGTCCATCCACAGGGCAAACTGAAGCTTTCTTT.

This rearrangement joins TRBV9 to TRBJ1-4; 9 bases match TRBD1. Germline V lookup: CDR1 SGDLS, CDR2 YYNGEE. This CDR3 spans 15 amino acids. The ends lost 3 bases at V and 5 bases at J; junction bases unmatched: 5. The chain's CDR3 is CASSGIGTGNEKLFF. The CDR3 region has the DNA TGTGCCAGCAGCGGGATTGGGACAGGGAATGAAAAACTGTTTTTT.

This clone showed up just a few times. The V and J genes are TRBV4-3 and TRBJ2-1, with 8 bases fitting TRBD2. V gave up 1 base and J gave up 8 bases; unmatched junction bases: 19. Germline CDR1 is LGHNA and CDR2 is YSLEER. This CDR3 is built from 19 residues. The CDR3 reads CASSQGIKWREESRDEQFF. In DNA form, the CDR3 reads TGCGCCAGCAGCCAAGGGATTAAGTGGCGGGAGGAAAGCAGGGATGAGCAGTTCTTC.

The CDR3 sequence is CASRPGVAGSSYNEQFF. The CDR3 nucleotides read TGTGCCAGTAGGCCCGGGGTAGCGGGTAGCTCCTACAATGAGCAGTTCTTC. The chain recombines TRBV19 with TRBJ2-1; 7 nucleotides match TRBD2. The CDR3 is 17 residues long. Germline CDR1 is LNHDA and CDR2 is SQIVND (reference sequence). V dropped 6 bases and J dropped 0; count of bases not matched to a gene: 11. Drawing the rest from reference TRBV19 and TRBJ2-1, the complete variable domain is DGGITQSPKYLFRKEGQNVTLSCEQNLNHDAMYWYRQDPGQGLRLIYYSQIVNDFQKGDIAEGYSVSREKKESFPLTVTSAQKNPTAFYLCASRPGVAGSSYNEQFFGPGTRLTVL.

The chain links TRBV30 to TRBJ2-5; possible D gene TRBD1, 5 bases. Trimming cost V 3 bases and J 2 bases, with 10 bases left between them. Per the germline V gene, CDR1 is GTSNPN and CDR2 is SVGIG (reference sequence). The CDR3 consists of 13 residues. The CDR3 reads CAWSRTSQETQYF. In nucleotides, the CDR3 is TGTGCCTGGAGCCGGACATCGCAAGAGACCCAGTACTTC.

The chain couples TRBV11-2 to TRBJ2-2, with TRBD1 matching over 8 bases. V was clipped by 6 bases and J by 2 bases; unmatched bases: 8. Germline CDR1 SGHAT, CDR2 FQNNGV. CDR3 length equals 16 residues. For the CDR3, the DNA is TGTGCCAGCAGGTCCCCAGGGGGCCTAAACACCGGGGAGCTGTTTTTT. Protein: CASRSPGGLNTGELFF.